The 30 T cell receptor beta chains below come from one sample, sequenced in a study of blood T cell repertoires in COVID-19. Libraries were prepared by immunoSEQ multiplex PCR; TCRdb keeps only in-frame clonotypes and omits some of them. The sample records 250,000 to 300,000 clones, roughly 88% being singletons. The sequenced sample was peripheral blood. The receptors here all came from a woman in her thirties with acute or convalescent COVID-19.

The chain links TRBV6-6 to TRBJ2-7; 8 bases line up with TRBD1. J lost 5 bases, V lost 6 bases, and 12 bases had no gene match. CDR3 size: 15 residues. Germline V gene data show CDR1 as MNHNY and CDR2 as SVGAGI (reference sequence). CDR3 region: CASSPIGQGANEQYF. The CDR3, as DNA: TGTGCCAGCAGCCCTATCGGGCAGGGGGCCAACGAGCAGTACTTC.

The V gene is TRBV4-2, the J gene TRBJ2-5; D is perhaps TRBD2 (6 bases). The CDR3 consists of 13 residues. Germline CDR1 reads LGHNA; CDR2 reads YNFKEQ. Trimming took off 1 base at V and 3 bases at J, with 6 bases between the two ends. CDR3 nucleotide sequence: TGTGCCAGCAGCCAAGGCGGGAAAGAGACCCAGTACTTC. Translating gives CASSQGGKETQYF.

V is TRBV7-6 and J is TRBJ1-2; no clear D gene. The germline CDR1 and CDR2 sequences are SGHVS and FNYEAQ. The CDR3 is made up of 13 amino acids. V lost 3 bases and J 2 bases, leaving 7 bases between the germline ends. This chain's CDR3 is CASSLEANYGYTF. The CDR3 DNA is TGTGCCAGCAGCTTGGAGGCAAACTATGGCTACACCTTC.

The V and J genes are TRBV5-1 and TRBJ1-3; the match to TRBD1 covers 7 bases. The V segment lost 4 bases and the J segment 6 bases; nucleotides outside the gene matches: 7. Germline V lookup: CDR1 SGHRS, CDR2 YFSETQ. The CDR3 is made up of 14 amino acids. CDR3 sequence reads: CASSTGQALNTIYF. The CDR3 DNA sequence: TGCGCCAGCAGCACAGGACAGGCTTTAAACACCATATATTTT.

The V and J genes are TRBV15 and TRBJ1-1, with D maybe TRBD1 (6 bases). Germline lookup yields CDR1 LNHNV and CDR2 YYDKDF (reference sequence). V shed 6 bases and J shed 3 bases, with 11 bases lying between them. The CDR3 covers 13 residues. The CDR3 protein is CATRLGGYTEAFF. CDR3 sequence (DNA): TGTGCCACCAGGTTAGGGGGTTACACTGAAGCTTTCTTT.

The chain combines TRBV25-1 with TRBJ1-1, with D possibly TRBD1 on 6 matching bases. Trimming pared 4 bases from V and 4 bases from J, leaving 10 bases between. Germline CDR1 MGHDK, CDR2 SYGVNS. CDR3 length: 13 residues. The CDR3 DNA reads TGTGCCAGCAGTGCGGGGGGGGCCACTGAAGCTTTCTTT. Translated: CASSAGGATEAFF.

The J gene is TRBJ1-1, the V gene TRBV15, with a weak D call TRBD1 (5 bases). CDR1 is LNHNV and CDR2 is YYDKDF in the germline V gene (reference sequence). CDR3 length equals 16 residues. V lost 1 base and J lost 3, with 15 bases in between. The CDR3 nucleotides are TGTGCCACCAGCAGAGTCGCAGGGATTTTTGACACTGAAGCTTTCTTT. Encoded protein: CATSRVAGIFDTEAFF.

V and J are TRBV5-4 and TRBJ2-5; 8 bases map to TRBD2. This CDR3 region has 13 residues. The J segment lost 4 bases and the V segment lost 4 bases, leaving 3 bases of the junction unmatched. Germline CDR1 reads SGHNT; CDR2 reads YYREEE (reference sequence). CDR3 amino acids: CASSGSGRETQYF. In nucleotides, the CDR3 is TGTGCCAGCAGCGGGAGCGGGAGAGAGACCCAGTACTTC.

The chain is built from TRBV12-3 or TRBV12-4 and TRBJ2-7, with 9 bases that match TRBD2. V shed 7 bases and J 2 bases; nucleotides not matched to a gene: 3. This CDR3 spans 13 amino acids. The CDR3 region is CASNPSGTYEQYF. The CDR3 DNA reads TGTGCCAGCAATCCTAGCGGGACCTACGAGCAGTACTTC.

The V gene is TRBV4-2, the J gene TRBJ1-2; a weak D match, TRBD1 (6 bases). Trimming stripped 0 bases from V and 2 bases from J, with 10 bases between. The CDR3 runs 15 residues. Germline V gene sequence: CDR1 LGHNA, CDR2 YNFKEQ. The CDR3 coding sequence is TGTGCCAGCAGCCAAGACAGGGGTGGGAACTATGGCTACACCTTC. Its translation is CASSQDRGGNYGYTF.

The chain combines TRBV3-1 (or the pseudogene TRBV3-2) with TRBJ1-6, with 8 bases fitting TRBD1. V was clipped by 4 bases and J by 9 bases; unmatched bases: 20. CDR1 is LGHDT, CDR2 YNNKEL, per germline (reference sequence). The CDR3 is 19 residues long. The CDR3 DNA follows: TGTGCCAGCAGCCCAGACCCCGGGACAGGCAGTTTCTTAGGTTCACCCCTCCACTTT. Translated, it gives CASSPDPGTGSFLGSPLHF.

The genes are TRBV6-5 and TRBJ1-5; TRBD1 matches at 7 bases. Germline CDR1 reads MNHEY; CDR2 reads SVGAGI. CDR3 length equals 13 residues. The trim removed 7 bases at V and 4 bases at J, leaving 4 bases unmatched. Here the CDR3 DNA reads TGTGCCAGCATGGAGACAGGGAATCAGCCCCAGCATTTT. This gives the protein CASMETGNQPQHF.

V gene TRBV29-1 combines with J gene TRBJ2-1, with 12 bases aligning to TRBD2. The CDR3 is 14 residues long. The V gene's germline CDR1 is SQVTM and CDR2 ANQGSEA. Trimming took 6 bases from V and 4 from J; bases not matched to a gene: 4. The CDR3, as DNA: TGCAGCGTAGCTAGCGGGAGGGTGTACAATGAGCAGTTCTTC. This encodes CSVASGRVYNEQFF.

The V call is TRBV9, the J call TRBJ1-3, with D uncertain. This CDR3 spans 15 amino acids. The germline V gene has CDR1 SGDLS and CDR2 YYNGEE. Trimming took off 0 bases at V and 2 bases at J, with 9 bases between the two ends. CDR3: CASSVVQTPGNTIYF. CDR3 DNA sequence: TGTGCCAGCAGCGTAGTCCAGACACCTGGAAACACCATATATTTT.

V and J are TRBV5-3 and TRBJ2-2; the match to TRBD2 covers 8 bases. TRBV5-3 is an ORF; its function is uncertain. The trim removed 4 bases at V and 6 bases at J, leaving 20 bases unmatched. The CDR3 has 19 residues. The CDR3 spells CARSPCGPPQREISGELFF. The CDR3 nucleotides are TGTGCCAGAAGCCCCTGCGGACCCCCCCAGCGGGAGATATCCGGGGAGCTGTTTTTT.

The rearrangement links TRBV15 to TRBJ1-4; 10 bases line up with TRBD1. Germline loops: CDR1 LNHNV, CDR2 YYDKDF (reference sequence). V dropped 5 bases and J dropped 7; count of bases not matched to a gene: 22. The CDR3 runs 20 residues. The CDR3 is CATSSHNKDRGLAVSEKLFF. CDR3 in DNA: TGTGCCACCAGCTCGCACAACAAAGACAGGGGGCTGGCGGTTAGTGAAAAACTGTTTTTT. The whole variable domain, filled in from reference TRBV15 and TRBJ1-4, reads DAMVIQNPRYQVTQFGKPVTLSCSQTLNHNVMYWYQQKSSQAPKLLFHYYDKDFNNEADTPDNFQSRRPNTSFCFLDIRSPGLGDTAMYLCATSSHNKDRGLAVSEKLFFGSGTQLSVL.

The rearrangement joins TRBV4-3 to TRBJ2-7; 13 bases are shared with TRBD2. This CDR3 has 15 amino acids. V was clipped by 3 bases and J by 2 bases; unmatched bases: 1. Germline CDR1 LGHNA, CDR2 YSLEER. The CDR3 sequence: CASSHGLAGAYEQYF. The CDR3, as DNA: TGCGCCAGCAGCCACGGACTAGCGGGAGCCTACGAGCAGTACTTC.

This chain joins TRBV6-5 and TRBJ2-5, with TRBD2 matching over 9 bases. CDR3 length: 15 residues. Trimming cost V 4 bases and J 7 bases; bases outside gene matches: 10. The germline V gene has CDR1 MNHEY and CDR2 SVGAGI. The CDR3 protein is CASSSFVAGEGTQYF. The DNA for the CDR3 is TGTGCCAGCAGTTCCTTCGTAGCGGGAGAGGGGACCCAGTACTTC.

DNA for the CDR3: TGTGCCAGCAGCAAATCGGACTTTACAGGGAGAACTGAAGCTTTCTTT. It is translated as CASSKSDFTGRTEAFF. J is TRBJ1-1 and V is TRBV21-1; TRBD1 is taken as the D call from the table, unchecked against the DNA. TRBV21-1 constitutes a pseudogene. The CDR3 has 16 residues.

The chain carries TRBV6-2 or TRBV6-3 and TRBJ2-5, with 13 bases aligning to TRBD2. CDR3 length: 15 amino acids. CDR1 is MNHEY, CDR2 SVGEGT, per germline. The J segment lost 4 bases and the V segment lost 5 bases, leaving 4 bases of the junction unmatched. The CDR3 coding sequence is TGTGCCAGCAGTAGGACTAGCGGGAGTGGAGAGACCCAGTACTTC. This gives the protein CASSRTSGSGETQYF.

The J gene is TRBJ2-3, the V gene TRBV7-2, with 7 bases lining up with TRBD1. This CDR3 has 15 amino acids. The germline V gene encodes CDR1 SGHTA and CDR2 FQGNSA. Germline trimming cut 6 bases from V and 0 bases from J; bases unmatched to any gene: 6. CDR3 amino acids: CASSWDRASTDTQYF. The CDR3 nucleotides are TGTGCCAGCAGTTGGGACAGAGCTAGCACAGATACGCAGTATTTT.

CDR3 protein: CASSEYGSYNEQFF. The CDR3 DNA sequence: TGTGCCAGCAGCGAATACGGGAGCTACAATGAGCAGTTCTTC. The chain recombines TRBV9 with TRBJ2-1; maybe TRBD2 (6 bases). Trimming shortened V by 3 bases and J by 3 bases, and 10 bases separated the two germline ends. CDR3 size: 14 residues. Germline values: CDR1 SGDLS, CDR2 YYNGEE.

The chain links TRBV6-5 to TRBJ1-5, with 9 bases lining up with TRBD1. The CDR3 loop spans 15 amino acids. The V gene's germline CDR1 is MNHEY and CDR2 SVGAGI. The trim removed 6 bases at V and 5 bases at J, leaving 8 bases unmatched. The CDR3 region has the DNA TGTGCCAGCAGGGACTCACAGGGGGCGTATCAGCCCCAGCATTTT. Amino acid sequence: CASRDSQGAYQPQHF.

The CDR3: CASSPWTVLNTGELFF. In DNA form, the CDR3 reads TGTGCCAGTAGTCCCTGGACAGTCCTGAACACCGGGGAGCTGTTTTTT. The rearrangement joins TRBV19 to TRBJ2-2; perhaps TRBD1 as D (6 bases). The germline gives CDR1 LNHDA, CDR2 SQIVND (reference sequence). V dropped 5 bases and J dropped 1 base, with 14 bases sitting between them. The CDR3 has 16 amino acids.

The chain recombines TRBV6-6 with TRBJ2-7, with TRBD1 matching 7 bases. The junction had 12 bases not matched to a gene; V was cut back by 6 bases and J by 7 bases. Germline CDR1 is MNHNY and CDR2 is SVGAGI (reference sequence). The CDR3 is made up of 14 amino acids. CDR3 in amino acids: CASRTRQGPLEQYF. CDR3 in DNA: TGTGCCAGCAGGACAAGACAGGGACCCTTGGAGCAGTACTTC.

V gene TRBV21-1 combines with J gene TRBJ1-2. TRBV21-1 is labeled a pseudogene. The CDR3 covers 15 residues. In DNA, the CDR3 is TGTGCCAGCAGCAAAGTCGGGTGGGTTAGGATTCGCTACACCTTC. Amino acids: CASSKVGWVRIRYTF.

The chain combines TRBV4-2 with TRBJ1-1; D is ambiguous. V lost 4 bases and J lost 5, with 17 bases in between. The V gene's germline CDR1 is LGHNA and CDR2 YNFKEQ. This CDR3 is 15 amino acids long. CDR3 nucleotides: TGTGCCAGCAGCCCAACGGGAGGGTTACTAACTGAAGCTTTCTTT. Its translation is CASSPTGGLLTEAFF.

The chain is built from TRBV5-4 and TRBJ1-6; 8 bases agree with TRBD1. Per germline, CDR1 SGHNT and CDR2 YYREEE (reference sequence). The CDR3 spans 16 residues. Trimming removed 3 bases from V and 6 bases from J; junction bases left unmatched: 8. In nucleotides, the CDR3 is TGTGCCAGCAGCTATGCCAGGGGGCACGGTAATTCACCCCTCCACTTT. Amino acids: CASSYARGHGNSPLHF.

The CDR3 is CSVETDRNSPLHF. The CDR3 nucleotides are TGCAGCGTTGAAACCGACAGGAATTCACCCCTCCACTTT. The chain joins TRBV29-1 to TRBJ1-6, with D perhaps matching TRBD1 (6 bases). The CDR3 consists of 13 residues. The V gene lost 2 bases and the J gene lost 7 bases, with 9 bases spanning the gap. The germline V gene has CDR1 SQVTM and CDR2 ANQGSEA.

The chain employs TRBV28 and TRBJ2-7; D ambiguous. Trimming pared 6 bases from V and 4 bases from J, leaving 4 bases between. Germline V gives CDR1 MDHEN, CDR2 SYDVKM. CDR3 length equals 10 residues. DNA of the CDR3: TGTGCCAGCAGATATTACGAGCAGTACTTC. It yields the protein CASRYYEQYF.